This T cell receptor beta chain was captured in a study of blood T cell repertoires in COVID-19. For the study at large: Spain, Italy and the United States supplied samples that represented acute and convalescent COVID-19.

The repertoire was sequenced with immunoSEQ multiplex PCR; TCRdb's copy has only in-frame clones and lacks some. The sample gives 90,000 to 100,000 clones, more than 65% of which show up once; roughly 25% is in the top ten. Germline V lookup: CDR1 SGHNT, CDR2 YENEEA. This CDR3 comprises 15 residues. The V end lost 5 bases, the J end lost 3 bases, and 15 bases lay between the germline ends. This sequence was found in a man aged 55 to 70 with acute or convalescent COVID-19. This chain uses TRBV11-3 with TRBJ2-3; tentative D call: TRBD1 (6 bases). Sample: peripheral blood. Here the CDR3 DNA reads TGTGCCAGCAGCAAAGGCAGGGGCGAAACAGATACGCAGTATTTT. Translation gives CASSKGRGETDTQYF.